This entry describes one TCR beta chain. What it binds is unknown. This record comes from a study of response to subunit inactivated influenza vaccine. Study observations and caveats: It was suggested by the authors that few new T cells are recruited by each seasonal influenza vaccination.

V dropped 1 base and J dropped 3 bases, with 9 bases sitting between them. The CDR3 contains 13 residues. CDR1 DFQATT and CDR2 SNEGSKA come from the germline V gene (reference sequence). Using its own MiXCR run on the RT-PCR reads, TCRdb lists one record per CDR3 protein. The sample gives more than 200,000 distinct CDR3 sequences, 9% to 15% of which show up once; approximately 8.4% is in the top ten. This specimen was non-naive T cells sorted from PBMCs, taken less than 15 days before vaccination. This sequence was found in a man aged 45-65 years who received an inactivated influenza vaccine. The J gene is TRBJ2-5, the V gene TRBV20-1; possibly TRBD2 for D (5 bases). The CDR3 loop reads CSARVPGKETQYF. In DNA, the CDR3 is TGCAGTGCTAGAGTACCCGGGAAAGAGACCCAGTACTTC.